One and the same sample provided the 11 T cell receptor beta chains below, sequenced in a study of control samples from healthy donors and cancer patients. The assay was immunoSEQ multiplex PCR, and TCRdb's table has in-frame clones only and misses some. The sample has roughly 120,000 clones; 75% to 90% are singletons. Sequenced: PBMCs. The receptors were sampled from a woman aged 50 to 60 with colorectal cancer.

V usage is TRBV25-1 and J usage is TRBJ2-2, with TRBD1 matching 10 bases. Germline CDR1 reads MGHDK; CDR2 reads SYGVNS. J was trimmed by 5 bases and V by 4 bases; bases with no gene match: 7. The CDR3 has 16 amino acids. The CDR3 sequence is CASSARDRGGTGELFF. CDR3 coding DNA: TGTGCCAGCAGTGCTAGGGACAGGGGAGGGACCGGGGAGCTGTTTTTT.

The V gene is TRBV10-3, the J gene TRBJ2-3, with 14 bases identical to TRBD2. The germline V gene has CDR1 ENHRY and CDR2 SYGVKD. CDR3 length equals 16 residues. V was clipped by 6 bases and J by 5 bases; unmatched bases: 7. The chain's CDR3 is CAIRKTSGRAGDTQYF. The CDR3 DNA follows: TGTGCCATCAGGAAGACTAGCGGGAGGGCCGGAGATACGCAGTATTTT.

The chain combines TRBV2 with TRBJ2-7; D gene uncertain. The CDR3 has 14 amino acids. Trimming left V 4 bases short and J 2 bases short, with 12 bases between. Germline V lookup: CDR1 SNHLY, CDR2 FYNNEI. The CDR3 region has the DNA TGTGCCAGCAGTGCCGACAACGGGCCCTACGAGCAGTACTTC. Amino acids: CASSADNGPYEQYF.

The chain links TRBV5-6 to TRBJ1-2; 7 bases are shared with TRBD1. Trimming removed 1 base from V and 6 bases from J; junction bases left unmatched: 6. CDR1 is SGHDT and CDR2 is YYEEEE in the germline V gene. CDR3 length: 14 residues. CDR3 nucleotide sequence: TGTGCCAGCAGCTTGTGGCAGGGGGTGGATGGCTACACCTTC. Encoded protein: CASSLWQGVDGYTF.

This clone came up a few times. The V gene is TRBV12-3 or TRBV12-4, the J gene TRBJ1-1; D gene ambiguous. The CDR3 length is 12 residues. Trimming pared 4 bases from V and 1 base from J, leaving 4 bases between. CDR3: CASSYSNTEAFF. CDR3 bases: TGTGCCAGCAGTTATTCGAACACTGAAGCTTTCTTT.

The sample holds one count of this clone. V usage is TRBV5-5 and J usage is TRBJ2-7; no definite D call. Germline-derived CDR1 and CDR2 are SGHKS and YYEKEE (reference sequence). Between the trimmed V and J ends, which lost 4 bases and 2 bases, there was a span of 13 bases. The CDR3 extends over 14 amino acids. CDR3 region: CASSRTPNTYEQYF. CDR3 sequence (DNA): TGTGCCAGCAGCCGAACTCCTAACACCTACGAGCAGTACTTC.

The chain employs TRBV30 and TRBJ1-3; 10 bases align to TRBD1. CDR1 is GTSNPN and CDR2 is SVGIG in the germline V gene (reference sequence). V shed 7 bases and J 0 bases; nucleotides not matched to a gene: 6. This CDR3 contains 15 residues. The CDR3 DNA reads TGTGCCTTAGGGCGGGACAGGGGCTCTGGAAACACCATATATTTT. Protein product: CALGRDRGSGNTIYF.

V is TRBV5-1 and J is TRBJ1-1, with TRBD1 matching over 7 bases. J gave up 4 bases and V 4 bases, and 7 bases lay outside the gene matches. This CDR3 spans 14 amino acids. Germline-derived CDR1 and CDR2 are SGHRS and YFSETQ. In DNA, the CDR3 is TGCGCCAGCAGCCTCCAGACAGGGACCACTGAAGCTTTCTTT. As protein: CASSLQTGTTEAFF.

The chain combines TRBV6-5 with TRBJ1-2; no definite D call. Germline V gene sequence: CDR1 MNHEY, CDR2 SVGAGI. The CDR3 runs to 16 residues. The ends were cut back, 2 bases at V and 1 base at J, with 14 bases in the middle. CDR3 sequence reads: CASSYRASTINYGYTF. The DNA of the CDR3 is TGTGCCAGCAGTTACCGGGCCTCCACAATTAACTATGGCTACACCTTC.

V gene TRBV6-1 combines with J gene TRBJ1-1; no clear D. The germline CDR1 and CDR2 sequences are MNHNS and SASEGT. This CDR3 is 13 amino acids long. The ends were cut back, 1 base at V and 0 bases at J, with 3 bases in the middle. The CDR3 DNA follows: TGTGCCAGCAGTGAAGAGTTGAACACTGAAGCTTTCTTT. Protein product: CASSEELNTEAFF.

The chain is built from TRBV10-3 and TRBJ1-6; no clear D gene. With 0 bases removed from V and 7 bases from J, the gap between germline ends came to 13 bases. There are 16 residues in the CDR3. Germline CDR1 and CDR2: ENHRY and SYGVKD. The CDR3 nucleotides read TGTGCCATCAGTGAGTCGAGGGCGGCCCCAAATTCACCCCTCCACTTT. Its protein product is CAISESRAAPNSPLHF.